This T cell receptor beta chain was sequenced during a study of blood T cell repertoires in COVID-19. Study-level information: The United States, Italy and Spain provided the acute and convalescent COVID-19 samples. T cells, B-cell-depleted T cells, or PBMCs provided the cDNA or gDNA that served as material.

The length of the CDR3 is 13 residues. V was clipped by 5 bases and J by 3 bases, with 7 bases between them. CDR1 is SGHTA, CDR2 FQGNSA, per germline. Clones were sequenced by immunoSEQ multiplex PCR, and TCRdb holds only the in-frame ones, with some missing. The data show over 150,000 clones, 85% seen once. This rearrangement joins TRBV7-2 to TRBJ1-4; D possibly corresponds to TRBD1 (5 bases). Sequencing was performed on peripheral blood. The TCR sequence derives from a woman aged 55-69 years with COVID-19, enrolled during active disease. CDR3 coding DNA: TGTGCCAGCAGCAAGGGGCCTAATGAAAAACTGTTTTTT. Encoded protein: CASSKGPNEKLFF. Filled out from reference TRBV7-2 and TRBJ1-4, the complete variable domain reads GAGVSQSPSNKVTEKGKDVELRCDPISGHTALYWYRQSLGQGLEFLIYFQGNSAPDKSGLPSDRFSAERTGGSVSTLTIQRTQQEDSAVYLCASSKGPNEKLFFGSGTQLSVL.